This T cell receptor beta chain derives from a study of persistence of HIV-infected CD4 T cells. About the research overall: A larger, less memory-rich fraction responded to anti-CD3/anti-CD28 beads than to antigen. The study's findings and limits: TCRbeta richness was lower in CMV- and Gag-responding cells than in anti-CD3/anti-CD28-responding cells.

The CDR3 sequence is 15 residues long. Germline values: CDR1 LGHNA, CDR2 YSLEER. The ends were cut back, 2 bases at V and 4 bases at J, with 14 bases in the middle. This nonspecific control used anti-CD3/anti-CD28 bead stimulation of CD4+ T cells. Sorting selected CD4+ T cells upregulating both CD40 ligand and CD69. Donors had undetectable plasma HIV-1 RNA, under 50 copies/mL, for 4+ years. CD8-depleted PBMCs were stimulated about 17 hours with anti-CD28/CD49d costimulation, CD40-blocking antibody and enfuvirtide. Concerning this clone itself: Its antigen is undetermined.

The immunoSEQ assay was version 4, run in survey mode. Measured with immunoSEQ multiplex PCR; TCRdb has only the in-frame clones, and not every one. The top ten hold more than 2.5% of the sample, which has some 49,000 clones, 70% to 90% seen once. This chain uses TRBV4-3 with TRBJ1-2, with a possible D match to TRBD1 (5 bases). The clonotype originates from an adult woman with HIV who was CMV-seropositive. The source was CD4+ T cells sorted from PBMCs after approximately 19-hour stimulation, collected from a patient who received antiretroviral therapy. This chain's CDR3 is CASSQSPGGSYGYTF. The DNA for the CDR3 is TGCGCCAGCAGCCAATCTCCTGGGGGAAGCTATGGCTACACCTTC.